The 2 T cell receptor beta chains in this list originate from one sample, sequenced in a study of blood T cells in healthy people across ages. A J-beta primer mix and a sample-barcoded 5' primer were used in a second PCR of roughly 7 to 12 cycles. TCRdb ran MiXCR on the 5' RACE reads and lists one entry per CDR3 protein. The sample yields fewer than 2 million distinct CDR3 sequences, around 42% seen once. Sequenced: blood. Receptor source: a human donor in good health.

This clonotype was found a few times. CDR3 in DNA: TGTGCCAGCAGCGTTCTATATAGGGGGTCTTACAATGAGCAGTTCTTC. Protein sequence: CASSVLYRGSYNEQFF. The rearrangement joins TRBV7-9 to TRBJ2-1, with D possibly TRBD1 on 6 matching bases. CDR1 and CDR2 (germline): SEHNR, FQNEAQ (reference sequence). CDR3 length: 16 residues. Trimming stripped 5 bases from V and 4 bases from J, with 18 bases between.

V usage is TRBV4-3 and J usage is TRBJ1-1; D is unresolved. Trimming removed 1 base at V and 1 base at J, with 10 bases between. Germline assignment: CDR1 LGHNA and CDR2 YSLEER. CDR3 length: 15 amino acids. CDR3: CASSQGHGRNTEAFF. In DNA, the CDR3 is TGCGCCAGCAGCCAAGGGCATGGCAGGAACACTGAAGCTTTCTTT.